This TCR beta chain was retrieved from a study of blood T cell repertoires in COVID-19. Study-level information: From T cells, B-cell-depleted T cells, or PBMCs came the material, which was cDNA or gDNA.

The protocol was immunoSEQ multiplex PCR, while the TCRdb copy is restricted to in-frame clones and leaves out a portion. The sample comprises fewer than 300,000 clones, 80% to 95% of which are singletons, and 0.9% to 1.2% rests with the top ten. Ages ranged from roughly 18 to 95 years, with residence in 24 US areas. Donors in Cohort 3 who had recovered were those with two negative PCRs, healthcare professional clearance, or resolution of their symptoms. Germline V CDR1 and CDR2: MGHDK, SYGVNS. CDR3 length: 13 residues. The germline V and J ends were trimmed by 5 bases and 0 bases, with 7 bases remaining between them.

The rearrangement links TRBV25-1 to TRBJ1-1; possible D gene TRBD1, 5 bases. The sequenced sample consisted of PBMCs or T cells enriched from blood (not recorded which). The receptor's source is a woman aged 25 to 39 who had recovered from COVID-19. The DNA of the CDR3 is TGTGCCAGCAGTAAGACAGTGAACACTGAAGCTTTCTTT. It specifies CASSKTVNTEAFF.